A single sample gave rise to the 24 T cell receptor beta chains below, sequenced in a study of blood T cell repertoires in COVID-19. TCRdb's copy holds only in-frame clones and misses some; the assay was immunoSEQ multiplex PCR. This table has roughly 290,000 clones, around 89% appearing once. The specimen sequenced was peripheral blood. The receptors here all came from a man aged 25 to 40 with acute or convalescent COVID-19.

The table lists this clone with a count of one. The V gene is TRBV30, the J gene TRBJ1-1; TRBD1 agrees at 7 bases. Germline values: CDR1 GTSNPN, CDR2 SVGIG (reference sequence). V dropped 2 bases and J dropped 4; count of bases not matched to a gene: 7. The CDR3 has 14 residues. The CDR3 here is CAWSTGTVGTEAFF. The CDR3, as DNA: TGTGCCTGGAGTACTGGGACAGTTGGCACTGAAGCTTTCTTT.

This chain links TRBV5-1 with TRBJ1-2, with D hard to call. Germline CDR1 reads SGHRS; CDR2 reads YFSETQ. V shed 4 bases and J shed 6 bases, with 19 bases lying between them. This CDR3 region has 15 residues. The CDR3 here is CASSQAGRISDGYTF. The DNA for the CDR3 is TGCGCCAGCAGCCAGGCCGGGAGGATCAGCGATGGCTACACCTTC.

The V gene is TRBV6-5, the J gene TRBJ2-3, with a tentative D call TRBD1 (5 bases). The CDR3 consists of 15 residues. Germline loops: CDR1 MNHEY, CDR2 SVGAGI. V shed 4 bases and J shed 0 bases, with 11 bases lying between them. CDR3 nucleotide sequence: TGTGCCAGCAGTTCGCGACAGCTTAGCACAGATACGCAGTATTTT. Protein sequence: CASSSRQLSTDTQYF.

V and J are TRBV5-4 and TRBJ2-7, with a tentative D call TRBD2 (6 bases). In germline, CDR1 is SGHNT, CDR2 YYREEE (reference sequence). The CDR3 is 16 residues long. V lost 4 bases to trimming and J lost 0 bases, with 17 bases between them. The CDR3 DNA follows: TGTGCCAGCAGCAACCGGGGGACGGGGCCCTCCTACGAGCAGTACTTC. This sequence encodes CASSNRGTGPSYEQYF.

The rearrangement joins TRBV7-9 to TRBJ1-1, with D perhaps TRBD1 (6 bases). In germline, CDR1 is SEHNR, CDR2 FQNEAQ (reference sequence). V was clipped by 5 bases and J by 5 bases, with 12 bases between them. The CDR3 is made up of 13 amino acids. This chain's CDR3 is CASSVTGKTEAFF. DNA for the CDR3: TGTGCCAGCAGCGTTACAGGGAAAACTGAAGCTTTCTTT.

The chain combines TRBV24-1 with TRBJ2-1; D is undetermined. CDR3 length: 16 amino acids. V was shortened by 3 bases and J by 2 bases, with 13 bases between the two germline ends. Per the germline V gene, CDR1 is KGHDR and CDR2 is SFDVKD. In DNA, the CDR3 is TGTGCCACCAGTGATCGAGCTAGTTTTGCCTACAATGAGCAGTTCTTC. Amino acids: CATSDRASFAYNEQFF.

The genes are TRBV9 and TRBJ2-3; weak D call: TRBD1 (5 bases). This CDR3 is built from 14 residues. Between the trimmed V and J ends, which lost 2 bases and 2 bases, there was a span of 9 bases. Germline V CDR1 and CDR2: SGDLS, YYNGEE. CDR3 DNA: TGTGCCAGCAGCGTGCTGGACACCACAGATACGCAGTATTTT. Its translation is CASSVLDTTDTQYF.

This sequence joins TRBV11-2 and TRBJ1-2; no clear D. CDR3 length: 13 residues. V was clipped by 1 base and J by 8 bases, with 11 bases between them. Germline-derived CDR1 and CDR2 are SGHAT and FQNNGV. CDR3 sequence (DNA): TGTGCCAGCAGCTTAGTAGGGAGAGACGGCTACACCTTC. It yields the protein CASSLVGRDGYTF.

The chain joins TRBV12-3 or TRBV12-4 to TRBJ2-7; D might be TRBD1 (6 bases). V was trimmed by 3 bases and J by 2 bases, leaving 8 bases between them. This CDR3 comprises 13 residues. The CDR3 is CASSFSGAYEQYF. The CDR3 region has the DNA TGTGCCAGCAGTTTCTCAGGGGCCTACGAGCAGTACTTC.

V usage is TRBV18 and J usage is TRBJ2-3, with a possible D match to TRBD2 (5 bases). The germline CDR1 and CDR2 sequences are KGHSH and LQKENI. This CDR3 is built from 12 residues. The V and J ends lost 6 bases and 9 bases respectively, with 13 bases between them. The CDR3 here is CASSEGEGTQYF. CDR3 coding DNA: TGTGCCAGCTCTGAGGGAGAGGGAACGCAGTATTTT.

A single count supports this clone. The chain joins TRBV28 to TRBJ2-7; 7 bases match TRBD1. Per the germline V gene, CDR1 is MDHEN and CDR2 is SYDVKM. CDR3 size: 16 residues. Germline trimming cut 5 bases from V and 6 bases from J; bases unmatched to any gene: 16. The CDR3 region has the DNA TGTGCCAGCAGTGTACCCAGGGGGATAACTTCTGGCGAGCAGTACTTC. Its protein is CASSVPRGITSGEQYF.

The chain links TRBV19 to TRBJ1-1; 8 bases align to TRBD1. V was pared by 5 bases and J by 3 bases, with 20 bases of the junction left unmatched. The germline CDR1 and CDR2 sequences are LNHDA and SQIVND (reference sequence). The CDR3 covers 19 residues. For the CDR3, the DNA is TGTGCCAGTAGTCCCCATCAACCTCACAGGGGGGTTGGGGACACTGAAGCTTTCTTT. Translating gives CASSPHQPHRGVGDTEAFF.

J is TRBJ1-6 and V is TRBV3-1 (or the pseudogene TRBV3-2), with TRBD1 identical over 7 bases. Trimming took 4 bases from V and 10 from J; bases not matched to a gene: 7. The germline CDR1 and CDR2 sequences are LGHDT and YNNKEL (reference sequence). The CDR3 loop spans 14 amino acids. The CDR3 loop reads CASSPQGQRSPLHF. The CDR3 coding sequence is TGTGCCAGCAGCCCGCAGGGACAGAGATCACCCCTCCACTTT.

The chain links TRBV30 to TRBJ2-7; D is unclear. This CDR3 region has 13 residues. V was clipped by 1 base and J by 3 bases, with 10 bases between them. CDR1 GTSNPN and CDR2 SVGIG come from the germline V gene (reference sequence). This CDR3 reads CAWSAAVGYEQYF. DNA for the CDR3: TGTGCCTGGAGTGCGGCGGTTGGCTACGAGCAGTACTTC.

The chain uses TRBV27 and TRBJ2-3, with TRBD2 matching over 7 bases. V gave up 7 bases and J gave up 1 base; unmatched junction bases: 8. CDR3 length equals 15 residues. Germline CDR1 MNHEY, CDR2 SMNVEV (reference sequence). In DNA, the CDR3 is TGTGCCAGCAACACCCACCTAGCGGGCACAGATACGCAGTATTTT. Translating it yields CASNTHLAGTDTQYF.

This sequence joins TRBV3-1 (or the pseudogene TRBV3-2) and TRBJ1-5, with D possibly TRBD1 on 6 matching bases. The CDR3 covers 13 residues. V gave up 5 bases and J gave up 4 bases, with 9 bases separating them. Germline V lookup: CDR1 LGHDT, CDR2 YNNKEL (reference sequence). CDR3 region: CASSLGANQPQHF. The CDR3 nucleotides read TGTGCCAGCAGCTTGGGGGCGAATCAGCCCCAGCATTTT.

Only a few counts were recorded for this clone. This rearrangement joins TRBV19 to TRBJ1-3; D remains unclear. Trimming took off 9 bases at V and 7 bases at J, with 16 bases between the two ends. Germline CDR1 and CDR2: LNHDA and SQIVND (reference sequence). The CDR3 is 13 amino acids. The DNA for the CDR3 is TGTGCCAGCGGGAGAGGGAGTTTGAACACCATATATTTT. It codes for CASGRGSLNTIYF.

The genes are TRBV7-9 and TRBJ2-3; 9 bases map to TRBD2. CDR1 SEHNR and CDR2 FQNEAQ come from the germline V gene (reference sequence). The CDR3 covers 17 residues. V trimming: 5 bases; J trimming: 2 bases; junction bases outside the gene matches: 11. This CDR3 is CASSPMPGLAHTDTQYF. CDR3 nucleotides: TGTGCCAGCAGCCCAATGCCGGGACTAGCCCACACAGATACGCAGTATTTT.

The chain carries TRBV2 and TRBJ2-2; tentative D call: TRBD2 (6 bases). CDR1 and CDR2 from the germline V gene are SNHLY and FYNNEI. This CDR3 has 15 residues. Trimming removed 7 bases at V and 0 bases at J, with 12 bases between. DNA for the CDR3: TGTGCCAGCATTTCTAGCGCGTCGAACACCGGGGAGCTGTTTTTT. Its translation: CASISSASNTGELFF.

As DNA, the CDR3 is TGCGCCAGCAGCGAGCGGGCAGGGAGTGTGACTGAAGCTTTCTTT. Residues: CASSERAGSVTEAFF. The J gene is TRBJ1-1, the V gene TRBV5-1; a weak D match, TRBD1 (5 bases). CDR3 length equals 15 residues. Trimming removed 4 bases at V and 5 bases at J, with 18 bases between. Germline assignment: CDR1 SGHRS and CDR2 YFSETQ.

The J gene is TRBJ2-7, the V gene TRBV3-1 (or the pseudogene TRBV3-2); D is perhaps TRBD1 (5 bases). Trimming removed 1 base at V and 7 bases at J, with 11 bases between. Per the germline V gene, CDR1 is LGHDT and CDR2 is YNNKEL (reference sequence). The CDR3 extends over 13 amino acids. The CDR3 is CASSQVRQGEQYF. For the CDR3, the DNA is TGTGCCAGCAGCCAAGTACGCCAGGGAGAGCAGTACTTC.

V usage is TRBV29-1 and J usage is TRBJ2-2; D call uncertain. Germline-derived CDR1 and CDR2 are SQVTM and ANQGSEA. V lost 7 bases, J lost 5 bases, and 8 bases lay in between. The CDR3 contains 11 residues. The CDR3 sequence: CSARWTGELFF. The CDR3 DNA is TGCAGCGCCAGGTGGACCGGGGAGCTGTTTTTT.

The genes are TRBV29-1 and TRBJ2-5; a weak D match, TRBD1 (5 bases). In germline, CDR1 is SQVTM, CDR2 ANQGSEA. V was cut by 4 bases and J by 1 base, with 7 bases left in between. CDR3 length: 12 amino acids. CDR3 nucleotides: TGCAGCGTTGGGGGCGGCCAAGAGACCCAGTACTTC. Translating gives CSVGGGQETQYF.

The gene calls are TRBV19 and TRBJ2-7; 7 bases align to TRBD1. CDR1 is LNHDA and CDR2 is SQIVND in the germline V gene (reference sequence). V gave up 1 base and J gave up 4 bases; unmatched junction bases: 4. This CDR3 has 14 residues. This CDR3 reads CASSIAYRGYEQYF. In DNA form, the CDR3 reads TGTGCCAGTAGTATAGCTTACAGGGGATACGAGCAGTACTTC.